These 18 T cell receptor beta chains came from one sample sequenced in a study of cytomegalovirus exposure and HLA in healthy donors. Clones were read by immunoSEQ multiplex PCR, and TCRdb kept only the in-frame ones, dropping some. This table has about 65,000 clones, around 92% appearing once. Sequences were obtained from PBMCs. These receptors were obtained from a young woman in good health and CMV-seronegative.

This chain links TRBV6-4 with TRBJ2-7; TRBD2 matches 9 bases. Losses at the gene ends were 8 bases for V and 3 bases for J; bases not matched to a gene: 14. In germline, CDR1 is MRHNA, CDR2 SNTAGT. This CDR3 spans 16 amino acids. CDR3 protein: CASAPTPRLAVYEQYF. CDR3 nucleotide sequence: TGTGCCAGCGCCCCTACTCCTCGACTAGCGGTCTACGAGCAGTACTTC.

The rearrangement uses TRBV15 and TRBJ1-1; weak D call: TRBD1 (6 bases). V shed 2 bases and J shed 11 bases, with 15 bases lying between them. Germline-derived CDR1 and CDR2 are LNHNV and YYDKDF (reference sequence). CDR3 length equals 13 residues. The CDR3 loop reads CATSRPTGLRAFF. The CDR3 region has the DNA TGTGCCACCAGCAGACCCACAGGGCTTCGGGCTTTCTTT.

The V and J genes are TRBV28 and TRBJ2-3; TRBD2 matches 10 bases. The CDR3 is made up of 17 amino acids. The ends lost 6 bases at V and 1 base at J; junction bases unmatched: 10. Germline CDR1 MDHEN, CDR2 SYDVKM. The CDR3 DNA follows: TGTGCCAGCAGACTAGGGAGCGGGGGGGCGGGCACAGATACGCAGTATTTT. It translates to CASRLGSGGAGTDTQYF.

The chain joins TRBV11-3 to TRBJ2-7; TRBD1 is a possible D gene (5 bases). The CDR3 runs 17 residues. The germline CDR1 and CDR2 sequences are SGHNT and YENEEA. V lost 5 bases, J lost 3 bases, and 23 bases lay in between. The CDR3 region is CASSPQDRQVGVYEQYF. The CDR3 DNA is TGTGCCAGCAGCCCCCAAGACCGACAAGTAGGGGTCTACGAGCAGTACTTC.

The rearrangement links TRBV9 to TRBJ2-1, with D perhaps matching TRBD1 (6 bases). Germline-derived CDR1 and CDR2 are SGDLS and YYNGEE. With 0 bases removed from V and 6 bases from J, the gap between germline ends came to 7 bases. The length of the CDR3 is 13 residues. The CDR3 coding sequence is TGTGCCAGCAGCGTAGAAGGGGGCAATGAGCAGTTCTTC. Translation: CASSVEGGNEQFF. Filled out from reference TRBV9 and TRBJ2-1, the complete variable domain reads DSGVTQTPKHLITATGQRVTLRCSPRSGDLSVYWYQQSLDQGLQFLIQYYNGEERAKGNILERFSAQQFPDLHSELNLSSLELGDSALYFCASSVEGGNEQFFGPGTRLTVL.

The CDR3 region has the DNA TGTGCCAGCAGCCAGGAGCTAGCGGGAGGGGTGTACTTC. Its protein product is CASSQELAGGVYF. The chain is built from TRBV14 and TRBJ2-7; TRBD2 matches at 12 bases. Trimming cost V 3 bases and J 12 bases; bases outside gene matches: 6. The CDR3 contains 13 residues. Looked up from germline, CDR1 is SGHDN and CDR2 is FVKESK. The full variable domain, rest sourced from reference TRBV14 and TRBJ2-7, is EAGVTQFPSHSVIEKGQTVTLRCDPISGHDNLYWYRRVMGKEIKFLLHFVKESKQDESGMPNNRFLAERTGGTYSTLKVQPAELEDSGVYFCASSQELAGGVYFGPGTRLTVT.

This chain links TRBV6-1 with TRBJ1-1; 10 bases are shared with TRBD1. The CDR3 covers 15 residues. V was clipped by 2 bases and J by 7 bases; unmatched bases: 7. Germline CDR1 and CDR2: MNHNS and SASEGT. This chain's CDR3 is CASSETGTGAFEAFF. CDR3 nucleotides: TGTGCCAGCAGTGAAACCGGGACAGGGGCCTTTGAAGCTTTCTTT.

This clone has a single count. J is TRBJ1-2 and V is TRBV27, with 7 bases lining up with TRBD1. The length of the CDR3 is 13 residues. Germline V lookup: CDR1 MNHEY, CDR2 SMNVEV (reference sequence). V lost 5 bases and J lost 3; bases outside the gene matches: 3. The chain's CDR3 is CASSRDRDYGYTF. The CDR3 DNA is TGTGCCAGCAGTCGGGACAGAGACTATGGCTACACCTTC.

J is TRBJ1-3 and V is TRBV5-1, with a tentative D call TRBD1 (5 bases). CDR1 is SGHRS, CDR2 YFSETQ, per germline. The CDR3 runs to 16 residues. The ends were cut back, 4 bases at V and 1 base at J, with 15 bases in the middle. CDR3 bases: TGCGCCAGCAGCCGCGGCGCCCCAGGGTCTGGAAACACCATATATTTT. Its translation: CASSRGAPGSGNTIYF.

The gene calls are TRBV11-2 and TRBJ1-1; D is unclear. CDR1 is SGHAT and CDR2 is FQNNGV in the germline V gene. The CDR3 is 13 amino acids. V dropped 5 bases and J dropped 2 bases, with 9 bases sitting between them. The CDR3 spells CASSLRVNTEAFF. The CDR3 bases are TGTGCCAGCAGCCTACGGGTAAACACTGAAGCTTTCTTT.

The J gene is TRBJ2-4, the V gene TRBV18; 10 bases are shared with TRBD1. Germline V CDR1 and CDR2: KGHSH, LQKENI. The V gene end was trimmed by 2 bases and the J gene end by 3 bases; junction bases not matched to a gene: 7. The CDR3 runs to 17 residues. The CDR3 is CASSPTAGTGVKNIQYF. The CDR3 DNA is TGTGCCAGCTCACCAACCGCCGGGACAGGGGTCAAAAACATTCAGTACTTC.

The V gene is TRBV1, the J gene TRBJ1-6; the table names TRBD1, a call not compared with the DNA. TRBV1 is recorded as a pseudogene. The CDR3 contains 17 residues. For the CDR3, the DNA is TGCACCAGCAGCCCGCACCGCCAGGGCCCCTTTAATTCACCCCTCCACTTT. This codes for CTSSPHRQGPFNSPLHF.

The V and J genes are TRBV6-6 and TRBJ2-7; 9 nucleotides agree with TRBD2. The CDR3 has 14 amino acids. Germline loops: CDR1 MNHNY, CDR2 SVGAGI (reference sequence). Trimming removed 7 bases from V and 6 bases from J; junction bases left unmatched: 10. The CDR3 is CASKGGGAFSEQYF. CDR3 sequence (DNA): TGTGCCAGCAAAGGCGGGGGGGCATTTAGCGAGCAGTACTTC.

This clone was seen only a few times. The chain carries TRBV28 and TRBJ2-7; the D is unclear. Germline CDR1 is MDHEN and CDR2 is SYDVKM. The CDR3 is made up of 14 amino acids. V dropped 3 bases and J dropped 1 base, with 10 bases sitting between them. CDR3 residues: CASSLATESYEQYF. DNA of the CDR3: TGTGCCAGCAGTTTGGCAACAGAATCCTACGAGCAGTACTTC. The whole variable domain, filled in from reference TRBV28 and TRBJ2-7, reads DVKVTQSSRYLVKRTGEKVFLECVQDMDHENMFWYRQDPGLGLRLIYFSYDVKMKEKGDIPEGYSVSREKKERFSLILESASTNQTSMYLCASSLATESYEQYFGPGTRLTVT.

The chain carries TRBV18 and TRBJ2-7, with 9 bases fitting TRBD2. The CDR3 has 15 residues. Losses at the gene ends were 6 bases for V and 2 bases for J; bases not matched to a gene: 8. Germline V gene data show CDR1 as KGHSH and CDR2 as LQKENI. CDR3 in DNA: TGTGCCAGCTCCCCGACTAGCGGAGACCCCTACGAGCAGTACTTC. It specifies CASSPTSGDPYEQYF.

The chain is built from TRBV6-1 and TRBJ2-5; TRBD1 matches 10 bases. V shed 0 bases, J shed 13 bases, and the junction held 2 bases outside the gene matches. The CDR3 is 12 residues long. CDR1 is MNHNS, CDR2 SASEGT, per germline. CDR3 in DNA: TGTGCCAGCAGTGAAGCCCGGGACAGGGGGTACTTC. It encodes CASSEARDRGYF.

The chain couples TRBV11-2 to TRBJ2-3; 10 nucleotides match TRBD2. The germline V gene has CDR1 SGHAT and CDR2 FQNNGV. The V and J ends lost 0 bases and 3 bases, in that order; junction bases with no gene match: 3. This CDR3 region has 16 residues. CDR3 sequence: CASSLEAGGLTDTQYF. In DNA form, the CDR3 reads TGTGCCAGCAGCTTAGAAGCGGGGGGGTTGACAGATACGCAGTATTTT.

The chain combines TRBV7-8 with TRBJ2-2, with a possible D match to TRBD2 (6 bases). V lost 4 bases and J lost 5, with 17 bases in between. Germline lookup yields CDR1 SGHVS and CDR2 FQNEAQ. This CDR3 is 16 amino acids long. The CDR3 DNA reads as TGTGCCAGCAGCTCGGAGGGCGGAGTATGGACCGGGGAGCTGTTTTTT. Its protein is CASSSEGGVWTGELFF.